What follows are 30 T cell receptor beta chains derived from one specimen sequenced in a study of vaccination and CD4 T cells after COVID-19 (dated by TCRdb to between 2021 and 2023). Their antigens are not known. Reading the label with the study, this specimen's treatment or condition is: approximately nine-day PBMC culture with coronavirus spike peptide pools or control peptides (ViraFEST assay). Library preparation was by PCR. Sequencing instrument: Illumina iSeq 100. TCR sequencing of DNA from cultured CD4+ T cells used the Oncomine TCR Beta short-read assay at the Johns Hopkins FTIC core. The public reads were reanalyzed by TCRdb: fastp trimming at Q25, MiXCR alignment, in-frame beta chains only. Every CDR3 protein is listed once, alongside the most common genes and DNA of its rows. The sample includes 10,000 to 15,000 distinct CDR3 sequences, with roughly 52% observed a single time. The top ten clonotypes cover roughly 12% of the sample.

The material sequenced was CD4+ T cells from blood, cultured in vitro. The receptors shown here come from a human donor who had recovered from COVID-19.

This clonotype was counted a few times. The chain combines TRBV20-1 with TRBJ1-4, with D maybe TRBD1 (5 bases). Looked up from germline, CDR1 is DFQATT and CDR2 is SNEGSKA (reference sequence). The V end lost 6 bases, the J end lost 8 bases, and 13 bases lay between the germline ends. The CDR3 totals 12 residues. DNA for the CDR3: TGCAGTGCCCTTAGGGGCGAGGAAAAACTGTTTTTT. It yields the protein CSALRGEEKLFF.

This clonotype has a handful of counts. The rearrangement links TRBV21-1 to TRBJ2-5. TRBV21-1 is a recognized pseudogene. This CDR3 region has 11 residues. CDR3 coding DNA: TGTGCCAGCGACCCACGAAAGGCCCAGTACTTC. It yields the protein CASDPRKAQYF.

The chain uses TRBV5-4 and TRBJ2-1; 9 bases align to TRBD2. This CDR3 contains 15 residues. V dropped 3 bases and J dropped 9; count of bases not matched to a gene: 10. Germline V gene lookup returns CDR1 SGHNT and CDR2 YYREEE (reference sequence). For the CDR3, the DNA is TGTGCCAGCAGCTCGACCGGGACTAGCAATAGTGAGCAGTTCTTC. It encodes CASSSTGTSNSEQFF.

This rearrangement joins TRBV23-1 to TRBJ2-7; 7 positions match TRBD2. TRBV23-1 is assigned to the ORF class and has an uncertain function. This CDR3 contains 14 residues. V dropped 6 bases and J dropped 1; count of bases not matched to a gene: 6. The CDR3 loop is CASSPREGSYEQYF. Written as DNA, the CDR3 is TGCGCCAGCAGCCCCAGGGAGGGGTCCTACGAGCAGTACTTC.

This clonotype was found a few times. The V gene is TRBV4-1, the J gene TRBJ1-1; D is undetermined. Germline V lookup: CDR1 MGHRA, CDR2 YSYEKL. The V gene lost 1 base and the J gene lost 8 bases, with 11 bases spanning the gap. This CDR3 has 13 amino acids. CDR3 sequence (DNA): TGCGCCAGCAGCCAAGTGGCCCGCCCGGAAGCTTTCTTT. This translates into CASSQVARPEAFF.

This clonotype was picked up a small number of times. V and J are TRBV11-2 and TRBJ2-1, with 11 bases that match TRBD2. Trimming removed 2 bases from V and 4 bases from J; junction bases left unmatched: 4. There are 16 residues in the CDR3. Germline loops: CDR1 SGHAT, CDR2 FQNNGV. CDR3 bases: TGTGCCAGCAGCTTACTAGCGGGGGGCGCGTACAATGAGCAGTTCTTC. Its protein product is CASSLLAGGAYNEQFF. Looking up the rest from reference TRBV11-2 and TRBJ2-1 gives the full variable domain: EAGVAQSPRYKIIEKRQSVAFWCNPISGHATLYWYQQILGQGPKLLIQFQNNGVVDDSQLPKDRFSAERLKGVDSTLKIQPAKLEDSAVYLCASSLLAGGAYNEQFFGPGTRLTVL.

CDR3 loop: CASSDAEKLFF. For the CDR3, the DNA is TGCGCCAGCAGTGATGCTGAAAAACTGTTTTTT. The J gene is TRBJ1-4, the V gene TRBV10-1, with D hard to call. V lost 3 bases, J lost 7 bases, and 3 bases lay in between. Germline CDR1 is WNHNN and CDR2 is SYGVQD (reference sequence). CDR3 size: 11 residues.

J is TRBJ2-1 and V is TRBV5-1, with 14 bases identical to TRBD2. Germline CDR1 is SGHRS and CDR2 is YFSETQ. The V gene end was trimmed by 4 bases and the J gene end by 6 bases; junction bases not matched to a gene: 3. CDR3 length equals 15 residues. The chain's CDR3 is CASSPGLAGGNEQFF. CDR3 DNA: TGCGCCAGCAGCCCCGGACTAGCGGGGGGCAATGAGCAGTTCTTC.

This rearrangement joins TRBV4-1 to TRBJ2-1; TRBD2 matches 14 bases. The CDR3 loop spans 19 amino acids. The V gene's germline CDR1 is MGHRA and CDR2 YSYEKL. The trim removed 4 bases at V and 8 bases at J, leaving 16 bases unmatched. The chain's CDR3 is CASSPRTSGGLGSGYEQFF. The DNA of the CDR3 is TGCGCCAGCAGCCCTCGGACTAGCGGGGGGCTCGGGTCAGGGTATGAGCAGTTCTTC.

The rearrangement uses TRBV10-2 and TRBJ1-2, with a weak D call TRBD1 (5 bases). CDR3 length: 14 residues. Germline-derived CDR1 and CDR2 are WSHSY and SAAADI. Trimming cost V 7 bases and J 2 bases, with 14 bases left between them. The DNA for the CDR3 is TGCGCCAGCAATCCGGTAGGGGAGAACTATGGCTACACCTTC. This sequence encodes CASNPVGENYGYTF.

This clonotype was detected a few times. The CDR3 coding sequence is TGTGCCAGCAGCCCATCCGGTGAGGGCTACACCTTC. It translates to CASSPSGEGYTF. The chain joins TRBV7-9 to TRBJ1-2; D uncertain. Germline CDR1 and CDR2: SEHNR and FQNEAQ (reference sequence). The CDR3 contains 12 residues. V lost 5 bases and J 8 bases, leaving 12 bases between the germline ends.

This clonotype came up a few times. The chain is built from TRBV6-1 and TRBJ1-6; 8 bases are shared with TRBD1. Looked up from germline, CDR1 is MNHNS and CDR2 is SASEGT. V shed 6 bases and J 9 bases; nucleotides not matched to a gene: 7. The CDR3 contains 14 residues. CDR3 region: CASRVGQGVSPLHF. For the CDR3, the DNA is TGTGCCAGCAGAGTAGGACAGGGAGTTTCACCCCTCCACTTT.

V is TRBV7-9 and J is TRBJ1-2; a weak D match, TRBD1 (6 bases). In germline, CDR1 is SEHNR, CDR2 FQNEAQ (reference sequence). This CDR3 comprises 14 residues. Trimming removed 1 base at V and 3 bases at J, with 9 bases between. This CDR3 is CASSLDGGHYGYTF. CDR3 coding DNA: TGTGCCAGCAGCTTAGACGGGGGGCACTATGGCTACACCTTC.

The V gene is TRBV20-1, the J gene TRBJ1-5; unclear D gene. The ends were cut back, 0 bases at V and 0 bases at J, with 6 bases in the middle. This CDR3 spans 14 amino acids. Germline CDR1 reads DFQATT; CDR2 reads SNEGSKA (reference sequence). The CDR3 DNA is TGCAGTGCTAGAGATCAACGTAGCAATCAGCCCCAGCATTTT. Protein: CSARDQRSNQPQHF.

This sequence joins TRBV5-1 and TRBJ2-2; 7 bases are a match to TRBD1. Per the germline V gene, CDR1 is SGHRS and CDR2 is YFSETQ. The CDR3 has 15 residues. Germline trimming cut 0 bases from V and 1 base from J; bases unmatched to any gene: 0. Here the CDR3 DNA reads TGCGCCAGCAGCTTGGGACAGGGGAACACCGGGGAGCTGTTTTTT. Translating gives CASSLGQGNTGELFF.

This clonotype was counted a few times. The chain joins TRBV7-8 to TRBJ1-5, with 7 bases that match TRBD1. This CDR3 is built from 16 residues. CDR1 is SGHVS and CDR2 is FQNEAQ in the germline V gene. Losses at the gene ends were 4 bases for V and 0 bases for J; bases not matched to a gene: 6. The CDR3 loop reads CASSYGTVDSNQPQHF. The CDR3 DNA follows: TGTGCCAGCAGCTACGGGACAGTAGATAGCAATCAGCCCCAGCATTTT.

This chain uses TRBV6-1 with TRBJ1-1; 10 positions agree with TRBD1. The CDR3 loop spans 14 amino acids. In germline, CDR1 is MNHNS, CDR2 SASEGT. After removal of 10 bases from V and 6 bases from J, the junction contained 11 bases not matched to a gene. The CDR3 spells CATSGQGFAAEAFF. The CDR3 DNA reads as TGTGCCACCTCGGGACAGGGGTTTGCGGCTGAAGCTTTCTTT.

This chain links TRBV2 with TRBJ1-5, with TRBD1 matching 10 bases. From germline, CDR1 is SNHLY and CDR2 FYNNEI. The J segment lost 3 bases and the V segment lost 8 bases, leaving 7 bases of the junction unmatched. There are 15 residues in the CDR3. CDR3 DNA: TGTGCCAGCGCGAGACAGGGGGCCGACAATCAGCCCCAGCATTTT. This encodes CASARQGADNQPQHF.

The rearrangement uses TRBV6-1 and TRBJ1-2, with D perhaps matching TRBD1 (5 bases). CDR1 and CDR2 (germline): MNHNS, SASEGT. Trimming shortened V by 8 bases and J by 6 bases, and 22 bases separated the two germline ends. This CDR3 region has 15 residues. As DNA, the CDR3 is TGTGCCAGCTCAGAAAAGGGGCCGCAGGGAGATGGCTACACCTTC. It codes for CASSEKGPQGDGYTF.

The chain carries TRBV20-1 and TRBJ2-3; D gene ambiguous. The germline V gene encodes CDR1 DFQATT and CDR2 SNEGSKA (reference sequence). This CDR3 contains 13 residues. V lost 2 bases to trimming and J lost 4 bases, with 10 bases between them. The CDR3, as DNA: TGCAGTGCTAGATACCCCTTCCCAGATACGCAGTATTTT. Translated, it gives CSARYPFPDTQYF.

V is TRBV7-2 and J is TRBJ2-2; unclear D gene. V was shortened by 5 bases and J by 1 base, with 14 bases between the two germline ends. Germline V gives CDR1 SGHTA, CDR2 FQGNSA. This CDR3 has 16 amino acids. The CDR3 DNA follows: TGTGCCAGCAGCCGTTCCCCGGGTCTGAACACCGGGGAGCTGTTTTTT. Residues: CASSRSPGLNTGELFF.

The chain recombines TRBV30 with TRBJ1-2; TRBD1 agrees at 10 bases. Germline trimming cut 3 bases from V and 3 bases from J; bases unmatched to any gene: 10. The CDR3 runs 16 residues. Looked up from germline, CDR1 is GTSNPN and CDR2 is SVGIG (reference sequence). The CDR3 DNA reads TGTGCCTGGAGAGTGTATCGACAGGGGGCGTACTATGGCTACACCTTC. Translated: CAWRVYRQGAYYGYTF.

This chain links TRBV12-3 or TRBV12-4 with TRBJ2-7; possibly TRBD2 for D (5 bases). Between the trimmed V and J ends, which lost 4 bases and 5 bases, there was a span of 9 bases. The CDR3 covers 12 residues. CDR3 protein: CASSSGVHEQYF. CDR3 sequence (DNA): TGTGCCAGCAGTTCCGGGGTACACGAGCAGTACTTC.

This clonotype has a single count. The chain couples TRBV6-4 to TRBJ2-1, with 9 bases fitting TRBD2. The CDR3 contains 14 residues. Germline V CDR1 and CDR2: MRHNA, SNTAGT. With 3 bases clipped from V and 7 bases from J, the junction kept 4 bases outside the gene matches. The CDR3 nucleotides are TGTGCCAGCAGTGAGAGTAGCGGGGGTAATGAGCAGTTCTTC. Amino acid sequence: CASSESSGGNEQFF.

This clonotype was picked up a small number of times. The CDR3 DNA reads as TGTGCCAGTAGTATAGGCCGACTAGCGGGATACGCCGCAGATACGCAGTATTTT. It specifies CASSIGRLAGYAADTQYF. This sequence joins TRBV19 and TRBJ2-3, with 11 bases fitting TRBD2. Germline V gives CDR1 LNHDA, CDR2 SQIVND (reference sequence). The trim removed 1 base at V and 4 bases at J, leaving 10 bases unmatched. The CDR3 runs to 18 residues.

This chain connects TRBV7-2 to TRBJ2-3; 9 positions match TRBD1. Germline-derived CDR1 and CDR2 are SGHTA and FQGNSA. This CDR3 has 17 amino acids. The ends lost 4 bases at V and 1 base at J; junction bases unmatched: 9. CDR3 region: CASSSDLGQGGTDTQYF. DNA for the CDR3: TGTGCCAGCAGCTCGGACCTGGGACAGGGAGGCACAGATACGCAGTATTTT.

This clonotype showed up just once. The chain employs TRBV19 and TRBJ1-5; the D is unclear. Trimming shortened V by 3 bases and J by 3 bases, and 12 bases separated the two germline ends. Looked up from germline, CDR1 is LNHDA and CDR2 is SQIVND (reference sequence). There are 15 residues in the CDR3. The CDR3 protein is CASSIGQAFNQPQHF. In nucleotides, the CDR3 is TGTGCCAGTAGTATCGGGCAGGCTTTCAATCAGCCCCAGCATTTT.

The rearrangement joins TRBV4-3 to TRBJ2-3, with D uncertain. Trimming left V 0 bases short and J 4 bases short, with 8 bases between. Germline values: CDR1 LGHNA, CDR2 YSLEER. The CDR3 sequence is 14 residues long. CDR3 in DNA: TGCGCCAGCAGCCAAGATCTGGGGTCAGATACGCAGTATTTT. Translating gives CASSQDLGSDTQYF.

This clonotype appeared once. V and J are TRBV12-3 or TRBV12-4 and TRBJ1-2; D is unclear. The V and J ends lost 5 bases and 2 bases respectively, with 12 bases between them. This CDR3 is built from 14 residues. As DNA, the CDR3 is TGTGCCAGCAGTATTAGGGTGAGGAACTATGGCTACACCTTC. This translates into CASSIRVRNYGYTF.

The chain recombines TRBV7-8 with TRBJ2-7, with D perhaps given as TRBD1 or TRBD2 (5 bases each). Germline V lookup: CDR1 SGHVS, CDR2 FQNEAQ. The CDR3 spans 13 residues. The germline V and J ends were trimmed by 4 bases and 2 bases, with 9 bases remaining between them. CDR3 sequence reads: CASSWGSTYEQYF. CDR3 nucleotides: TGTGCCAGCAGCTGGGGGAGTACCTACGAGCAGTACTTC. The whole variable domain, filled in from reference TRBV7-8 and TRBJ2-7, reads GAGVSQSPRYKVAKRGQDVALRCDPISGHVSLFWYQQALGQGPEFLTYFQNEAQLDKSGLPSDRFFAERPEGSVSTLKIQRTQQEDSAVYLCASSWGSTYEQYFGPGTRLTVT.